This T cell receptor (beta chain) originates from a study of CD4 T cells in relation to SARS-CoV-2 and coronaviruses. General study findings and limits: Crossreactive clones expanded significantly less to SARS-CoV-2 than monoreactive clones. Samples before the pandemic and after infection were not matched within any donor.

The ends were cut back, 3 bases at V and 5 bases at J, with 15 bases in the middle. CDR3 length: 15 residues. CDR1 is SGHVS, CDR2 FQNEAQ, per germline. Generated by immunoSEQ multiplex PCR, the TCRdb table keeps only in-frame clones and is missing some. The data contain approximately 11,000 clones, 70% to 85% of them seen just once; the ten biggest clones take up roughly a quarter. Unexposed donor CD4+ T cells date from about 2011-2018, before the COVID-19 pandemic. Isolation of CD4+ T cells took place after nine to ten days in culture. As cell numbers allowed, unexposed-donor CD4+ T cells faced SARS-CoV-2 S/N and four cold-coronavirus spikes. On days 3 and 7, cultures got half fresh IL-2 medium. As to this clone: Its specificity is unknown.

The chain is built from TRBV7-8 and TRBJ2-3; TRBD1 is a possible D gene (5 bases). The receptor comes from a human donor in good health. The material sequenced was CD4+ T cells from PBMCs, cultured in vitro. For the CDR3, the DNA is TGTGCCAGCAGCTTTGGGGCAGCCACGCAAGATACGCAGTATTTT. Amino acid sequence: CASSFGAATQDTQYF.